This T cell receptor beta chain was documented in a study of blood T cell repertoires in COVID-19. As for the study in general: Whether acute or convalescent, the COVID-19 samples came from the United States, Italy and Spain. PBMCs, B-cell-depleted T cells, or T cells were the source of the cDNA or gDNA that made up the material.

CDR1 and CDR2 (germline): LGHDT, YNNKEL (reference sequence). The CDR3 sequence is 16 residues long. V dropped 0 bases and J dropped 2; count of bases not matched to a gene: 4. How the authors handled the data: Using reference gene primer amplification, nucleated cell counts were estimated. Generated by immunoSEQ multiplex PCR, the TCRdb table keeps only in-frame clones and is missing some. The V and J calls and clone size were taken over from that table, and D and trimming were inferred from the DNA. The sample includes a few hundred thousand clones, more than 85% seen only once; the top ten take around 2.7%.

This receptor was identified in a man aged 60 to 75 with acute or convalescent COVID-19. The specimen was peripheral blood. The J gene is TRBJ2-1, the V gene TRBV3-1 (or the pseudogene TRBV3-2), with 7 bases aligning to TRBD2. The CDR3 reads CASSQDRRGAYNEQFF. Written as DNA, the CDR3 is TGTGCCAGCAGCCAAGATCGTCGGGGGGCCTACAATGAGCAGTTCTTC.